This is a list of T cell receptor beta chains from one sample in a study of T cells after yellow fever vaccination. TCRdb processed the 5' RACE reads anew with MiXCR; each CDR3 protein has one entry. The sample holds under 300,000 distinct CDR3 sequences, around 13% seen once. The specimen comprised CD4+ T cells sorted from PBMCs, sampled 45 days after the yellow fever booster vaccination. Receptor source: a man aged 25-40 years who received the YFV17D yellow fever vaccine. CDR3s include the opening cysteine and the closing phenylalanine or tryptophan. Fields, in order: clone size, CDR3 length, J gene, D gene, V gene, CDR3 protein, CDR3 DNA. A D gene is named only where the DNA matches it firmly. Size is omitted from some rows. Given values are once, few, many or a class for expanded clones.

abundance: .; len: 14; j_gene: TRBJ2-1; d_gene: .; v_gene: TRBV15; CDR3aa: CATNEPSVYNERFF; CDR3nt: TGTGCCACCAACGAACCTAGCGTCTACAATGAGCGGTTCTTC
abundance: .; len: 14; j_gene: TRBJ2-5; d_gene: .; v_gene: TRBV20-1; CDR3aa: CSALTNRDQETQYF; CDR3nt: TGCAGTGCTCTTACTAATCGGGACCAAGAGACCCAGTACTTC
abundance: few; len: 13; j_gene: TRBJ1-1; d_gene: .; v_gene: TRBV5-1; CDR3aa: CASKRQSNTEAFF; CDR3nt: TGCGCCAGCAAAAGACAGTCGAACACTGAAGCTTTCTTT
abundance: .; len: 14; j_gene: TRBJ2-2; d_gene: TRBD1; v_gene: TRBV20-1; CDR3aa: CSAQTGGNTGELFF; CDR3nt: TGCAGTGCTCAGACAGGGGGGAACACCGGGGAGCTGTTTTTT
abundance: .; len: 14; j_gene: TRBJ2-7; d_gene: .; v_gene: TRBV5-5; CDR3aa: CASSLVSLSYEQYF; CDR3nt: TGTGCCAGCAGCTTGGTCTCTCTTTCCTACGAGCAGTACTTC
abundance: few; len: 15; j_gene: TRBJ2-1; d_gene: .; v_gene: TRBV5-1; CDR3aa: CASSLAIGTYNEQFF; CDR3nt: TGCGCCAGCAGCTTGGCCATAGGGACCTACAATGAGCAGTTCTTC
abundance: few; len: 20; j_gene: TRBJ2-4; d_gene: TRBD2; v_gene: TRBV18; CDR3aa: CASSPSTSGRAAGSKNIQYF; CDR3nt: TGTGCCAGCTCACCATCGACTAGCGGGAGGGCCGCGGGGTCCAAAAACATTCAGTACTTC
abundance: .; len: 14; j_gene: TRBJ2-7; d_gene: .; v_gene: TRBV5-1; CDR3aa: CASSLGEAGYEQYF; CDR3nt: TGCGCCAGCAGCTTAGGCGAGGCAGGTTACGAGCAGTACTTC
abundance: many; len: 16; j_gene: TRBJ2-2; d_gene: TRBD2; v_gene: TRBV7-9; CDR3aa: CASSLGLAGPTGELFF; CDR3nt: TGTGCCAGCAGCTTAGGACTAGCGGGACCCACCGGGGAGCTGTTTTTT
abundance: .; len: 16; j_gene: TRBJ2-2; d_gene: TRBD1; v_gene: TRBV5-1; CDR3aa: CASSPDRAGGSGELFF; CDR3nt: TGCGCCAGCAGCCCCGACAGGGCAGGTGGTTCCGGGGAGCTGTTTTTT
abundance: few; len: 16; j_gene: TRBJ2-1; d_gene: TRBD2; v_gene: TRBV12-3/TRBV12-4; CDR3aa: CASSFSVAGGPREQFF; CDR3nt: TGTGCCAGCAGTTTTTCGGTGGCGGGAGGGCCCCGTGAGCAGTTCTTC
abundance: .; len: 16; j_gene: TRBJ2-1; d_gene: .; v_gene: TRBV7-2; CDR3aa: CASSRSGLYSYNEQFF; CDR3nt: TGTGCCAGCAGCCGTAGCGGTTTATACTCCTACAATGAGCAGTTCTTC
abundance: .; len: 15; j_gene: TRBJ2-1; d_gene: TRBD2; v_gene: TRBV5-1; CDR3aa: CASSQASGSYNEQFF; CDR3nt: TGCGCCAGCAGCCAGGCTAGCGGGTCCTACAATGAGCAGTTCTTC
abundance: few; len: 13; j_gene: TRBJ2-7; d_gene: .; v_gene: TRBV20-1; CDR3aa: CSARFGSAYEQYF; CDR3nt: TGCAGTGCTAGGTTCGGATCGGCCTACGAGCAGTACTTC
abundance: .; len: 16; j_gene: TRBJ1-5; d_gene: .; v_gene: TRBV3-1; CDR3aa: CASSQGMGARSQPQHF; CDR3nt: TGTGCCAGCAGCCAAGGCATGGGGGCGAGGTCTCAGCCCCAGCATTTT
abundance: .; len: 16; j_gene: TRBJ2-1; d_gene: TRBD2; v_gene: TRBV18; CDR3aa: CASSPPFTSGYNEQFF; CDR3nt: TGTGCCAGCTCACCACCGTTCACTAGCGGTTACAATGAGCAGTTCTTC
abundance: few; len: 16; j_gene: TRBJ1-1; d_gene: TRBD1; v_gene: TRBV5-1; CDR3aa: CASSVEPGQGFTEAFF; CDR3nt: TGCGCCAGCAGCGTAGAACCGGGACAGGGGTTCACTGAAGCTTTCTTT
abundance: few; len: 14; j_gene: TRBJ2-1; d_gene: .; v_gene: TRBV7-6; CDR3aa: CASSLLGYRNEQFF; CDR3nt: TGTGCCAGCAGCTTACTGGGTTACAGGAATGAGCAGTTCTTC
abundance: few; len: 16; j_gene: TRBJ2-1; d_gene: .; v_gene: TRBV5-6; CDR3aa: CASSLGHLSSYNEQFF; CDR3nt: TGTGCCAGCAGCTTGGGCCATTTGAGCTCCTACAATGAGCAGTTCTTC
abundance: few; len: 13; j_gene: TRBJ1-2; d_gene: TRBD1; v_gene: TRBV10-3; CDR3aa: CAISEGDRDGYTF; CDR3nt: TGTGCCATCAGTGAGGGGGACAGAGATGGCTACACCTTC
abundance: few; len: 14; j_gene: TRBJ1-2; d_gene: TRBD1; v_gene: TRBV4-3; CDR3aa: CASSRTGGSYGYTF; CDR3nt: TGCGCCAGCAGCCGGACAGGGGGATCGTATGGCTACACCTTC
abundance: many; len: 12; j_gene: TRBJ2-2; d_gene: .; v_gene: TRBV7-2; CDR3aa: CASNQLSGELFF; CDR3nt: TGTGCCAGCAACCAACTCTCCGGGGAGCTGTTTTTT
abundance: few; len: 15; j_gene: TRBJ2-3; d_gene: .; v_gene: TRBV10-3; CDR3aa: CAISEVGRDTDTQYF; CDR3nt: TGTGCCATCAGTGAGGTCGGGAGAGATACAGATACGCAGTATTTT
abundance: few; len: 20; j_gene: TRBJ1-4; d_gene: TRBD1; v_gene: TRBV11-2; CDR3aa: CASSSQPLDRGGREDEKLFF; CDR3nt: TGTGCCAGCAGCTCCCAGCCCCTGGACAGGGGGGGACGGGAAGATGAAAAACTGTTTTTT
abundance: few; len: 15; j_gene: TRBJ2-5; d_gene: TRBD1; v_gene: TRBV28; CDR3aa: CASSSGTGGMKTQYF; CDR3nt: TGTGCCAGCTCCTCCGGGACAGGGGGAATGAAGACCCAGTACTTC
abundance: .; len: 13; j_gene: TRBJ1-2; d_gene: .; v_gene: TRBV20-1; CDR3aa: CSAHARQSWAYTF; CDR3nt: TGCAGTGCCCACGCGCGGCAATCGTGGGCCTACACCTTC
abundance: .; len: 13; j_gene: TRBJ2-3; d_gene: .; v_gene: TRBV7-8; CDR3aa: CASSYPGADTQYF; CDR3nt: TGTGCCAGCAGCTACCCAGGGGCAGATACGCAGTATTTT
abundance: .; len: 14; j_gene: TRBJ2-5; d_gene: .; v_gene: TRBV15; CDR3aa: CATSRGGGMETQYF; CDR3nt: TGTGCCACCAGCAGAGGTGGGGGAATGGAGACCCAGTACTTC
abundance: .; len: 14; j_gene: TRBJ2-7; d_gene: .; v_gene: TRBV20-1; CDR3aa: CSASKWDNNYEQYF; CDR3nt: TGCAGTGCTAGCAAGTGGGACAACAACTACGAGCAGTACTTC
abundance: .; len: 16; j_gene: TRBJ2-6; d_gene: TRBD1; v_gene: TRBV4-1; CDR3aa: CASSQDDRVRANVLTF; CDR3nt: TGCGCCAGCAGCCAAGATGACAGGGTTAGGGCCAACGTCCTGACTTTC
abundance: .; len: 14; j_gene: TRBJ1-2; d_gene: .; v_gene: TRBV29-1; CDR3aa: CSVDGTGANYGYTF; CDR3nt: TGCAGCGTTGATGGAACCGGGGCCAACTATGGCTACACCTTC
abundance: .; len: 15; j_gene: TRBJ2-6; d_gene: .; v_gene: TRBV29-1; CDR3aa: CSVSGRGAGANVLTF; CDR3nt: TGCAGCGTTAGTGGCAGGGGAGCTGGGGCCAACGTCCTGACTTTC
abundance: .; len: 11; j_gene: TRBJ2-5; d_gene: .; v_gene: TRBV20-1; CDR3aa: CSALYQETQYF; CDR3nt: TGCAGTGCCTTGTATCAAGAGACCCAGTACTTC
abundance: many; len: 13; j_gene: TRBJ2-3; d_gene: .; v_gene: TRBV4-3; CDR3aa: CASSQEPGIMQYF; CDR3nt: TGCGCCAGCAGCCAAGAACCGGGAATCATGCAGTATTTT
abundance: few; len: 13; j_gene: TRBJ2-5; d_gene: .; v_gene: TRBV4-3; CDR3aa: CASSQGPQETQYF; CDR3nt: TGCGCCAGCAGCCAAGGACCGCAAGAGACCCAGTACTTC
abundance: many; len: 12; j_gene: TRBJ2-1; d_gene: .; v_gene: TRBV12-5; CDR3aa: CASGLAGKQPFF; CDR3nt: TGTGCTAGTGGTTTGGCCGGGAAACAGCCGTTCTTC
abundance: .; len: 13; j_gene: TRBJ2-5; d_gene: .; v_gene: TRBV7-2; CDR3aa: CASSSQAHETQYF; CDR3nt: TGTGCCAGCAGCTCTCAAGCCCACGAGACCCAGTACTTC
abundance: .; len: 13; j_gene: TRBJ2-6; d_gene: .; v_gene: TRBV6-6; CDR3aa: CATHSGGANVLTF; CDR3nt: TGTGCCACCCATTCGGGAGGGGCCAACGTCCTGACTTTC
abundance: .; len: 14; j_gene: TRBJ2-5; d_gene: .; v_gene: TRBV12-3/TRBV12-4; CDR3aa: CASRRGVGQETQYF; CDR3nt: TGTGCCAGCAGGAGGGGGGTGGGTCAAGAGACCCAGTACTTC
abundance: few; len: 15; j_gene: TRBJ2-7; d_gene: TRBD1; v_gene: TRBV5-6; CDR3aa: CASSFLDRDFYEQYF; CDR3nt: TGTGCCAGCAGCTTCTTGGACAGGGATTTCTACGAGCAGTACTTC
abundance: few; len: 11; j_gene: TRBJ2-3; d_gene: .; v_gene: TRBV12-3/TRBV12-4; CDR3aa: CASTLGDTQYF; CDR3nt: TGTGCCAGCACCTTGGGGGATACGCAGTATTTT
abundance: few; len: 16; j_gene: TRBJ2-1; d_gene: TRBD2; v_gene: TRBV6-5; CDR3aa: CASSYRRGLAYNEQFF; CDR3nt: TGTGCCAGCAGTTACAGGCGGGGACTAGCGTACAATGAGCAGTTCTTC
abundance: few; len: 14; j_gene: TRBJ2-2; d_gene: .; v_gene: TRBV4-3; CDR3aa: CASSQDFNTGELFF; CDR3nt: TGCGCCAGCAGCCAAGATTTCAACACCGGGGAGCTGTTTTTT
abundance: few; len: 14; j_gene: TRBJ1-1; d_gene: .; v_gene: TRBV7-2; CDR3aa: CASSLSWVDTEAFF; CDR3nt: TGTGCCAGCAGCTTATCATGGGTAGACACTGAAGCTTTCTTT
abundance: medium-sized; len: 11; j_gene: TRBJ2-5; d_gene: .; v_gene: TRBV5-1; CDR3aa: CASSLEETQYF; CDR3nt: TGTGCCAGCAGCTTAGAAGAGACCCAGTACTTC
abundance: few; len: 13; j_gene: TRBJ2-1; d_gene: TRBD2; v_gene: TRBV7-2; CDR3aa: CATGTNAYNEQFF; CDR3nt: TGTGCCACCGGGACTAACGCCTACAATGAGCAGTTCTTC